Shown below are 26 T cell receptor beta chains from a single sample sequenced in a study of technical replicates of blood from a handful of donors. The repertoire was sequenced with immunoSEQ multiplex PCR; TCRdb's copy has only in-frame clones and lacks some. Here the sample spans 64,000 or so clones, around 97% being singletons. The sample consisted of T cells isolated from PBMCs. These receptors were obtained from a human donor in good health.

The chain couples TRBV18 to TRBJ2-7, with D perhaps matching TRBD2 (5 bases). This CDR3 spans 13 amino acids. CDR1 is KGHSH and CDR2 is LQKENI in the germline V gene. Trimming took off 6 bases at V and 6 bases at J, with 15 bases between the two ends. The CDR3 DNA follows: TGTGCCAGCTCTGAGGGCTCCATTTCCGAGCAGTACTTC. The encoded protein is CASSEGSISEQYF.

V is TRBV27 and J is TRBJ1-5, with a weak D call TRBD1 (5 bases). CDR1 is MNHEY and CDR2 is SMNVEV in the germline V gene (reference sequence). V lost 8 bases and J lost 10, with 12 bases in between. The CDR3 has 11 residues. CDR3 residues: CASGKGAPQHF. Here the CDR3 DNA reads TGTGCCAGCGGAAAAGGGGCACCCCAGCATTTT.

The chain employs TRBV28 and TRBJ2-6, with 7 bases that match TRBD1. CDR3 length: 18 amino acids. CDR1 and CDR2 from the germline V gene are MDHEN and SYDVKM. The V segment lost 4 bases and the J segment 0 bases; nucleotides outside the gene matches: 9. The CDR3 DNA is TGTGCCAGCAGTTCCCTAGGACAGGTCTTCTCTGGGGCCAACGTCCTGACTTTC. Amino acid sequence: CASSSLGQVFSGANVLTF.

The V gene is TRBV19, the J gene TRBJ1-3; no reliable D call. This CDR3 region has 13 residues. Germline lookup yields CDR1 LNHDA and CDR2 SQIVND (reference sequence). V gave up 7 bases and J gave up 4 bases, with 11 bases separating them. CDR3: CASTEQRGNTIYF. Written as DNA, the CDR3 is TGTGCCAGTACCGAACAGAGAGGAAACACCATATATTTT. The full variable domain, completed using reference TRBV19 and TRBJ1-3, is DGGITQSPKYLFRKEGQNVTLSCEQNLNHDAMYWYRQDPGQGLRLIYYSQIVNDFQKGDIAEGYSVSREKKESFPLTVTSAQKNPTAFYLCASTEQRGNTIYFGEGSWLTVV.

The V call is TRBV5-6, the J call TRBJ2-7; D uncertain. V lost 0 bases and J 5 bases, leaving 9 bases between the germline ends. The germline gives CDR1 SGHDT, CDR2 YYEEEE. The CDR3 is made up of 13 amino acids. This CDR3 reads CASSLVQADEQYF. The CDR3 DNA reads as TGTGCCAGCAGCTTGGTGCAGGCTGACGAGCAGTACTTC. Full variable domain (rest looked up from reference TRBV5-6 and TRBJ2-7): DAGVTQSPTHLIKTRGQQVTLRCSPKSGHDTVSWYQQALGQGPQFIFQYYEEEERQRGNFPDRFSGHQFPNYSSELNVNALLLGDSALYLCASSLVQADEQYFGPGTRLTVT.

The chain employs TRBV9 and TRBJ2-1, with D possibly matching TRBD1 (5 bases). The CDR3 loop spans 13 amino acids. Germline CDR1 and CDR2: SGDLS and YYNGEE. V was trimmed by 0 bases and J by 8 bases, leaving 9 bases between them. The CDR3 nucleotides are TGTGCCAGCAGCGTAGTGGAAGGGGATGAGCAGTTCTTC. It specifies CASSVVEGDEQFF.

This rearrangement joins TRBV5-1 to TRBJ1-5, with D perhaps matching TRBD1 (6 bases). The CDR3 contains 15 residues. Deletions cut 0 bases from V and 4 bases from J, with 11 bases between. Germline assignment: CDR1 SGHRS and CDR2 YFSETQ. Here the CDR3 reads CASSLELQGNQPQHF. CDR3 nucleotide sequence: TGCGCCAGCAGCTTGGAGTTACAGGGAAATCAGCCCCAGCATTTT.

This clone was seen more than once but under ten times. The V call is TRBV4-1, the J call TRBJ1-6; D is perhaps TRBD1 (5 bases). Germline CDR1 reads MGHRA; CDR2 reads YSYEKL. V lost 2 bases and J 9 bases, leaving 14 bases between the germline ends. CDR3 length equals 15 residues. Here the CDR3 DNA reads TGCGCCAGCAGCCAACCGGGGGACGATAGTTCACCCCTCCACTTT. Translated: CASSQPGDDSSPLHF.

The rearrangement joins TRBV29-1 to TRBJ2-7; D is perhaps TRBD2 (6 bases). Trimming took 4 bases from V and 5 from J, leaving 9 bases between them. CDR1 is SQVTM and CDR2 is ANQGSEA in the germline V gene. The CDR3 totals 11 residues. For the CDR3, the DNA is TGCAGCGTTGGTTGGGGGGACGAGCAGTACTTC. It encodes CSVGWGDEQYF.

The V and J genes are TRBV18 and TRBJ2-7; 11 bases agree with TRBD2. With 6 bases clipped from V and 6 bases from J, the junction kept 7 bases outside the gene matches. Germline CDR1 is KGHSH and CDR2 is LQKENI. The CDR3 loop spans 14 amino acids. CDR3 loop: CASSLFSGRGEQYF. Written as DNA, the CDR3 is TGTGCCAGCTCCCTCTTTAGCGGGAGGGGCGAGCAGTACTTC. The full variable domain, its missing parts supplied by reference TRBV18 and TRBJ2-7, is NAGVMQNPRHLVRRRGQEARLRCSPMKGHSHVYWYRQLPEEGLKFMVYLQKENIIDESGMPKERFSAEFPKEGPSILRIQQVVRGDSAAYFCASSLFSGRGEQYFGPGTRLTVT.

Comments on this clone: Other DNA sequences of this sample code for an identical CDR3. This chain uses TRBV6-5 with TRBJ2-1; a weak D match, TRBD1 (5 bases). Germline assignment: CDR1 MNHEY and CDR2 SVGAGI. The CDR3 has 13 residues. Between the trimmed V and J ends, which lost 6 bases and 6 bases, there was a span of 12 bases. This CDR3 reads CASSNDRLNEQFF. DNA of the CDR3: TGTGCCAGCAGCAACGACAGACTCAATGAGCAGTTCTTC.

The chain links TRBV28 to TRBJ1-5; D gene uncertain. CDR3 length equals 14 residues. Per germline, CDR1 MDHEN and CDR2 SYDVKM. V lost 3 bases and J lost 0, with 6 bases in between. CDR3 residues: CASSFSDSNQPQHF. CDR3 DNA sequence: TGTGCCAGCAGTTTCAGCGATAGCAATCAGCCCCAGCATTTT. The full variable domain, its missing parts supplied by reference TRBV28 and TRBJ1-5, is DVKVTQSSRYLVKRTGEKVFLECVQDMDHENMFWYRQDPGLGLRLIYFSYDVKMKEKGDIPEGYSVSREKKERFSLILESASTNQTSMYLCASSFSDSNQPQHFGDGTRLSIL.

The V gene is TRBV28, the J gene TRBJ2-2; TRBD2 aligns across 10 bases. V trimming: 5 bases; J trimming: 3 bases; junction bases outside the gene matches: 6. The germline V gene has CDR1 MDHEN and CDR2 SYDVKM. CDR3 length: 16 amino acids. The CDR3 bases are TGTGCCAGCAGTCTAGCGGGAGTCGGGGACACCGGGGAGCTGTTTTTT. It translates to CASSLAGVGDTGELFF.

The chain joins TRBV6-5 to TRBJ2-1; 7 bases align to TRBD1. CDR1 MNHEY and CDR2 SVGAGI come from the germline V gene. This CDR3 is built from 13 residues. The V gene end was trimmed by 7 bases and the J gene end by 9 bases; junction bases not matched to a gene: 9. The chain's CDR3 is CASTSWTGSEQFF. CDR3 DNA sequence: TGTGCCAGCACCTCGTGGACAGGCTCTGAGCAGTTCTTC.

CDR3 in amino acids: CASSRTSSYNEQFF. CDR3 DNA sequence: TGTGCCAGCAGCCGGACTAGCAGTTACAATGAGCAGTTCTTC. The rearrangement joins TRBV14 to TRBJ2-1; 8 nucleotides match TRBD2. Germline V gene lookup returns CDR1 SGHDN and CDR2 FVKESK. The CDR3 loop spans 14 amino acids. V was clipped by 4 bases and J by 4 bases; unmatched bases: 3.

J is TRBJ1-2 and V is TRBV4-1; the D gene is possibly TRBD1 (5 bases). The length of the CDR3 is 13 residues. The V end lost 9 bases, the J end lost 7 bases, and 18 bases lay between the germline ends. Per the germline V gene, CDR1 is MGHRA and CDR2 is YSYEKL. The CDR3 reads CASTGAQSGGYTF. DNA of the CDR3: TGCGCCAGTACAGGAGCTCAGTCTGGTGGCTACACCTTC.

CDR3 in amino acids: CASSEASGRWAGELFF. The DNA of the CDR3 is TGTGCCAGCAGTGAAGCTAGCGGGAGGTGGGCCGGGGAGCTGTTTTTT. The V gene is TRBV2, the J gene TRBJ2-2; 10 bases map to TRBD2. This CDR3 comprises 16 residues. The J segment lost 6 bases and the V segment lost 0 bases, leaving 4 bases of the junction unmatched. Germline V gene sequence: CDR1 SNHLY, CDR2 FYNNEI.

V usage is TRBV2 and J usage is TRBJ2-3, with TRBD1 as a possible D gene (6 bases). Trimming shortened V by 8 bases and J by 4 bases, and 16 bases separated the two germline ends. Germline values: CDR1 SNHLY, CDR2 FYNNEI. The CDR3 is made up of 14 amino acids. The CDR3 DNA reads TGTGCCAGCCGCTTACACAGGGAGTCAGATACGCAGTATTTT. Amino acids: CASRLHRESDTQYF.

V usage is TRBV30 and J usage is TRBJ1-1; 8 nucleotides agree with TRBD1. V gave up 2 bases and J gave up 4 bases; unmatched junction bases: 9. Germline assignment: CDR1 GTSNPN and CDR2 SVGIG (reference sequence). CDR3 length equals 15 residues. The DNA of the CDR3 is TGTGCCTGGAGTCAAGTCGGACAGGGAGGCACTGAAGCTTTCTTT. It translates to CAWSQVGQGGTEAFF.

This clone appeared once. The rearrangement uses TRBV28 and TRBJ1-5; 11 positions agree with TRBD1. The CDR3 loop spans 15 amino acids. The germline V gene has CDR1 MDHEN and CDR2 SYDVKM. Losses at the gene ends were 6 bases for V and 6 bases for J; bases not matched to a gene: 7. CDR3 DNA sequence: TGTGCCAGCAGCCGGACAGGGGGCGACGGTCAGCCCCAGCATTTT. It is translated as CASSRTGGDGQPQHF.

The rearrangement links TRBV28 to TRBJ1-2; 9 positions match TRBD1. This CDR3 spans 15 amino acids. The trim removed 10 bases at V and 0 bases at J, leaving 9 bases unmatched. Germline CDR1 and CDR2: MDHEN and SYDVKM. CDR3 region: CATTTGGKANYGYTF. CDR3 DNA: TGTGCCACTACGACAGGGGGGAAAGCTAACTATGGCTACACCTTC.

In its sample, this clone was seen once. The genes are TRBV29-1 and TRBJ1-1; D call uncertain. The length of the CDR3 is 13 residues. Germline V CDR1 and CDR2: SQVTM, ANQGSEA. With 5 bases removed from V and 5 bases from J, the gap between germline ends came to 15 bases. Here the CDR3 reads CSVLSQRGTEAFF. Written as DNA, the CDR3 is TGCAGCGTTCTCTCCCAACGGGGTACTGAAGCTTTCTTT.

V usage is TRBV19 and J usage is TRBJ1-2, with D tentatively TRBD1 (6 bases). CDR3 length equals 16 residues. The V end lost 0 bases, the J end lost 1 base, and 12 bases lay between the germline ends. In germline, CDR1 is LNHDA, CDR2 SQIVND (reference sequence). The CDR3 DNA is TGTGCCAGTAGTATAGACCTGGACAGATTTAACTATGGCTACACCTTC. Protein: CASSIDLDRFNYGYTF.

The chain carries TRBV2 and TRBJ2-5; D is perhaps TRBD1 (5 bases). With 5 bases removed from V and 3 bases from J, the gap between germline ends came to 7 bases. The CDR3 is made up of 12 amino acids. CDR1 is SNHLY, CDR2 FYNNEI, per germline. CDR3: CASSPREETQYF. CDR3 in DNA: TGTGCCAGCAGTCCCAGGGAAGAGACCCAGTACTTC.

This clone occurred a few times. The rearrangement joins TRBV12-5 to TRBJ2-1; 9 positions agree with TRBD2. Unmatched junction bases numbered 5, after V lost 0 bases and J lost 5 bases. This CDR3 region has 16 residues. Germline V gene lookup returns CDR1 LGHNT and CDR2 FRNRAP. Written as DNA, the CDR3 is TGTGCTAGTGGTTTGGTACTAAGCGGGAGGCACAATGAGCAGTTCTTC. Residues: CASGLVLSGRHNEQFF.

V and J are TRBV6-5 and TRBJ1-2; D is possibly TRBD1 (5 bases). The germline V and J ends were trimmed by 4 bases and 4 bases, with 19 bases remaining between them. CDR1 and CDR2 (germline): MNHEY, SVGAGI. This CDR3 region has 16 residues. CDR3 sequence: CASSWHRDGRFYGYTF. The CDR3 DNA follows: TGTGCCAGCAGTTGGCACCGGGACGGGAGATTCTATGGCTACACCTTC.